This TCR beta chain appears in the sequencing data of a study of breast tumors, draining lymph nodes, adjacent tissues. General observations from the study: Tumor TCR diversity was below lymph nodes but above nontumor tissue. Data only fit, rather than demonstrated, lymph node origin of most tumor T cells.

One entry per CDR3 protein, called by TCRdb with MiXCR from the multiplex PCR reads. This repertoire shows about 47,000 distinct CDR3 sequences, more than 20% found once; its top ten account for 6.5% to 8%. This clonotype was picked up many times. Its antigen is not known. There are 17 residues in the CDR3. Per the germline V gene, CDR1 is SGHAT and CDR2 is FQNNGV. V was pared by 0 bases and J by 6 bases, with 15 bases between. Sample: breast tumor tissue. The sequence was collected from a female donor with breast cancer. Some clones in this sample may be carry-over from other donors' samples. This chain links TRBV11-2 with TRBJ1-6, with D unresolved. Here the CDR3 reads CASSLDPLGFFNSPLHF. CDR3 DNA sequence: TGTGCCAGCAGCTTAGATCCTTTAGGTTTCTTTAATTCACCCCTCCACTTT. The full variable domain, with the rest looked up from reference TRBV11-2 and TRBJ1-6, is EAGVAQSPRYKIIEKRQSVAFWCNPISGHATLYWYQQILGQGPKLLIQFQNNGVVDDSQLPKDRFSAERLKGVDSTLKIQPAKLEDSAVYLCASSLDPLGFFNSPLHFGNGTRLTVT.